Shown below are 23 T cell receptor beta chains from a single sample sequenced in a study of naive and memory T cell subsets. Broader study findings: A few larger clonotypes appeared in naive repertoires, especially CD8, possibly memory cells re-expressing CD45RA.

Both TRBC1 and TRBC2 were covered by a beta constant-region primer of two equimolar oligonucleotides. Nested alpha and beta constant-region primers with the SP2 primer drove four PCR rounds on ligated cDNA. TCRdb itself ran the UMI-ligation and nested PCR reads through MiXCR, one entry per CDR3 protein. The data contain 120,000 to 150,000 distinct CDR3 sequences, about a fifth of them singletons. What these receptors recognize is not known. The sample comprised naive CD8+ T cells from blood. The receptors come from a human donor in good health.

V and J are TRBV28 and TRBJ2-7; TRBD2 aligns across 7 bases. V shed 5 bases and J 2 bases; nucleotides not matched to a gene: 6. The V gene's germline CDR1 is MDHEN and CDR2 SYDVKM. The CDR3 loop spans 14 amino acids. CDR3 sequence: CASSERGPTYEQYF. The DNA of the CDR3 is TGTGCCAGCAGTGAGCGGGGTCCCACCTACGAGCAGTACTTC.

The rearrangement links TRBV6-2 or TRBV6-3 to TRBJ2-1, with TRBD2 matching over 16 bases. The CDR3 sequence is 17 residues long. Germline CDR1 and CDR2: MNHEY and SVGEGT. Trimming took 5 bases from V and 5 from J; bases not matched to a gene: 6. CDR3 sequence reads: CASSAGLAGGPHNEQFF. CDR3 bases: TGTGCCAGCAGTGCGGGACTAGCGGGAGGGCCGCACAATGAGCAGTTCTTC.

DNA of the CDR3: TGTGCCAGTAGTAGGGCCGATGAAGATACGCAGTATTTT. Amino acids: CASSRADEDTQYF. This chain links TRBV19 with TRBJ2-3; D is ambiguous. CDR1 and CDR2 (germline): LNHDA, SQIVND (reference sequence). The CDR3 runs to 13 residues. V lost 4 bases, J lost 5 bases, and 10 bases lay in between.

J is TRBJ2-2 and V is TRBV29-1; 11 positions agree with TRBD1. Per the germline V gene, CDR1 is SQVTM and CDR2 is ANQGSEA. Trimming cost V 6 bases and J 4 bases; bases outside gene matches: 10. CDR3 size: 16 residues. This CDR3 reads CSVPTPGQGVTGELFF. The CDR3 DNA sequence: TGCAGCGTCCCCACCCCGGGACAGGGGGTCACCGGGGAGCTGTTTTTT.

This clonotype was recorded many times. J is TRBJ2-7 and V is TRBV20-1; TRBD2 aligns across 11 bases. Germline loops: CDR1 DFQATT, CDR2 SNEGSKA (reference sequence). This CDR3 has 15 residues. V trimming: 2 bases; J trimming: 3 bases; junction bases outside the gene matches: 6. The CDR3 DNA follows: TGCAGTGCTAGACAGTCTAGCGGGAGGTTCTACGAGCAGTACTTC. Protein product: CSARQSSGRFYEQYF.

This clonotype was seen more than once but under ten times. The CDR3 loop reads CSVTRTAQETQYF. Written as DNA, the CDR3 is TGCAGCGTTACCAGGACAGCACAAGAGACCCAGTACTTC. This rearrangement joins TRBV29-1 to TRBJ2-5, with a possible D match to TRBD1 (6 bases). The CDR3 has 13 amino acids. Trimming shortened V by 5 bases and J by 2 bases, and 12 bases separated the two germline ends. The V gene's germline CDR1 is SQVTM and CDR2 ANQGSEA.

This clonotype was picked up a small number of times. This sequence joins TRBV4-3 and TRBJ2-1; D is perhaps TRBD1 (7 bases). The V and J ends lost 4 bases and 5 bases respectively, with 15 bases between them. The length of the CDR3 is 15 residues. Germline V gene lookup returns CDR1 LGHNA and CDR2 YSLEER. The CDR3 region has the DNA TGCGCCAGCAGCCCCAGAGGGGGCGGGAACAATGAGCAGTTCTTC. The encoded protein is CASSPRGGGNNEQFF.

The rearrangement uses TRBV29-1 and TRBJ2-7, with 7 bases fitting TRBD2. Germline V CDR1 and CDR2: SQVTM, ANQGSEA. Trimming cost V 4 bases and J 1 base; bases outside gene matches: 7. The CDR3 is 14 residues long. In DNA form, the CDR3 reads TGCAGCGTTGGGGAGGGGTCCTATTCCTACGAGCAGTACTTC. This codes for CSVGEGSYSYEQYF.

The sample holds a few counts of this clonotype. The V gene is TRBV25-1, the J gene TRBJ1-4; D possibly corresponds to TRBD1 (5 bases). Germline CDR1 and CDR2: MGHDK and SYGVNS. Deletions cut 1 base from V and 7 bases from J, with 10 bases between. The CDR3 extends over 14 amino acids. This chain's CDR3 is CASSEWRDGEKLFF. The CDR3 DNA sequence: TGTGCCAGCAGTGAATGGAGGGACGGTGAAAAACTGTTTTTT.

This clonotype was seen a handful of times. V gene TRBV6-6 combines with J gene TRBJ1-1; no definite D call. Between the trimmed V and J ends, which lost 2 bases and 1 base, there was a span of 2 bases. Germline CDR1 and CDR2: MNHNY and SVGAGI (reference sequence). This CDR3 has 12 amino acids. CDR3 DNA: TGTGCCAGCAGTTACCAGAACACTGAAGCTTTCTTT. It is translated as CASSYQNTEAFF.

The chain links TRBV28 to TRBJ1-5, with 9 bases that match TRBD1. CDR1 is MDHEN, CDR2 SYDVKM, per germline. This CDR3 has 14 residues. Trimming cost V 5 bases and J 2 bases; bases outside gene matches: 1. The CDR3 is CASSGDRGNQPQHF. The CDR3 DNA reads TGTGCCAGCAGTGGGGACAGGGGCAATCAGCCCCAGCATTTT.

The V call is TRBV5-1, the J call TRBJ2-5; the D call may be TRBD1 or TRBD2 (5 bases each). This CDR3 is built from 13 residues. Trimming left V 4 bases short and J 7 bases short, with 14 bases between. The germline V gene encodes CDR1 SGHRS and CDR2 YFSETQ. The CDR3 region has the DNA TGCGCCAGCAGCCCAGGTGGGGACGGGACCCAGTACTTC. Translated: CASSPGGDGTQYF.

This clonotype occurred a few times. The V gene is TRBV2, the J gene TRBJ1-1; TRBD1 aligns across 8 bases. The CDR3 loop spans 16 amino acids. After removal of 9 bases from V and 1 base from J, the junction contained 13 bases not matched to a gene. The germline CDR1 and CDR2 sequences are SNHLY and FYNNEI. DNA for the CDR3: TGTGCCAGGACTGGGACAGGCATAGCCCCGAACACTGAAGCTTTCTTT. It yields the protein CARTGTGIAPNTEAFF.

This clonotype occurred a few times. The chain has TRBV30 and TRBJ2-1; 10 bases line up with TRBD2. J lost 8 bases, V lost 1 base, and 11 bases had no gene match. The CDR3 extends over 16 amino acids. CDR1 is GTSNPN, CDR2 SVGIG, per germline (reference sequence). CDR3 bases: TGTGCCTGGAGTGCCCACCTAGCGGGAGAAGGGTATGAGCAGTTCTTC. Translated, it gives CAWSAHLAGEGYEQFF.

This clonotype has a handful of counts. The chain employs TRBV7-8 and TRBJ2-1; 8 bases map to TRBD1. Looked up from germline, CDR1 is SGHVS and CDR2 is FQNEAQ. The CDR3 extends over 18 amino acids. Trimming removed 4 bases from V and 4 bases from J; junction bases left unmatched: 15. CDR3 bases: TGTGCCAGCAGCTCCTATAAAAGACAGGGGTACGGATACAATGAGCAGTTCTTC. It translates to CASSSYKRQGYGYNEQFF.

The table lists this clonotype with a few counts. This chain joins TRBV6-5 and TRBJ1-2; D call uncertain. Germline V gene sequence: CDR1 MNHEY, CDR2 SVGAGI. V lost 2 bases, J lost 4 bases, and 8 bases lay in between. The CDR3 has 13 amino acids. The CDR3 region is CASSYRSSYGYTF. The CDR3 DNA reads TGTGCCAGCAGTTACCGCAGCTCCTATGGCTACACCTTC.

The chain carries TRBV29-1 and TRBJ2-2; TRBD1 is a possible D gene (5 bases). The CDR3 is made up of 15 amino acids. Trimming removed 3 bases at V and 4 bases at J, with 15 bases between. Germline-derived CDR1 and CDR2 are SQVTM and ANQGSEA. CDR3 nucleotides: TGCAGCGTTGACAGTGGGGCGCATGGCACCGGGGAGCTGTTTTTT. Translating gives CSVDSGAHGTGELFF.

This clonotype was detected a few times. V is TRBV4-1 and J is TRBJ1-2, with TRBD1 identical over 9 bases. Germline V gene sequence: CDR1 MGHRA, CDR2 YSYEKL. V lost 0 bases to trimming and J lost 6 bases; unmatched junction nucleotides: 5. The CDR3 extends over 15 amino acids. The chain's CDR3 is CASSQEIGQGHGYTF. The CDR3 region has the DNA TGCGCCAGCAGCCAAGAAATCGGACAGGGGCATGGCTACACCTTC.

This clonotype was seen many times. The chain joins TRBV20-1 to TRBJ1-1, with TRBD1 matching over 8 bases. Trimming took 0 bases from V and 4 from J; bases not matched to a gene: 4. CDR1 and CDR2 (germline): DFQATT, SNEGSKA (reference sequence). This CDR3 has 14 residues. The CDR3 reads CSAREQGGTTEAFF. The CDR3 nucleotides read TGCAGTGCTAGAGAACAGGGGGGGACCACTGAAGCTTTCTTT.

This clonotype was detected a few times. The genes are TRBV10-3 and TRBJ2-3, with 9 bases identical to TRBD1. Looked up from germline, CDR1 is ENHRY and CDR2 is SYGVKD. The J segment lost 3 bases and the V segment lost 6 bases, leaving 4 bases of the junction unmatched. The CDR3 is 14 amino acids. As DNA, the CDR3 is TGTGCCATCAGGGGGACAGGGTGGACAGATACGCAGTATTTT. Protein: CAIRGTGWTDTQYF.

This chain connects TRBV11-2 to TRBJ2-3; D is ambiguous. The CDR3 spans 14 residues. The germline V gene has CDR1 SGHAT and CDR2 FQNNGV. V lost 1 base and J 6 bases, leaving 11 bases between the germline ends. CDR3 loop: CASSLGVGLDTQYF. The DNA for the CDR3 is TGTGCCAGCAGCTTAGGGGTCGGGCTGGATACGCAGTATTTT.

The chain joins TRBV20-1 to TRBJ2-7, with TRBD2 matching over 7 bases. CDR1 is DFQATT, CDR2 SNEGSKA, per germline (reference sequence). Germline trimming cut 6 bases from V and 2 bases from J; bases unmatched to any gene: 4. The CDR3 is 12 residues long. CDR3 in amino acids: CSAWEGTYEQYF. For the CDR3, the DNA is TGCAGTGCCTGGGAGGGGACCTACGAGCAGTACTTC.

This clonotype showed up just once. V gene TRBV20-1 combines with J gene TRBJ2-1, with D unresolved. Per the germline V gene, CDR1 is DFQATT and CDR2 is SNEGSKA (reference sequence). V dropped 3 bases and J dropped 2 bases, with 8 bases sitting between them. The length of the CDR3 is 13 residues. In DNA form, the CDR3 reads TGCAGTGCTAGCGCGCCAGCCTACAATGAGCAGTTCTTC. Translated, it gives CSASAPAYNEQFF.